This passage covers 25 T cell receptor beta chains from one sample sequenced in a study of blood T cell repertoires in COVID-19 (dated by TCRdb to between 2020 and 2021). The library came from the immunoSEQ multiplex PCR assay. Imported from immuneACCESS, the table was reduced by TCRdb to in-frame sequences with V and J called. These copies leave out some clones; in studies compared against another copy, an unresolved V gene accounts for under half, and the cause of the remainder is not known. This sample lists about 170,000 clones; roughly 81% were detected once. The ten largest clonotypes hold roughly 2.5% of the sample. Sequencing was carried out using peripheral blood. These TCRs come from a woman of 80 years or more with COVID-19, enrolled during active disease.

The V gene is TRBV28, the J gene TRBJ1-3, with 10 positions matching TRBD1. The length of the CDR3 is 19 residues. CDR1 is MDHEN, CDR2 SYDVKM, per germline. With V trimmed by 6 bases and J by 2 bases, 16 bases remained unmatched. CDR3 sequence (DNA): TGTGCCAGCAGCCCCCGGGACAGGGGTTGGGTAGGGGCTGGAAACACCATATATTTT. This encodes CASSPRDRGWVGAGNTIYF. Supplemented by reference TRBV28 and TRBJ1-3, the full variable domain reads DVKVTQSSRYLVKRTGEKVFLECVQDMDHENMFWYRQDPGLGLRLIYFSYDVKMKEKGDIPEGYSVSREKKERFSLILESASTNQTSMYLCASSPRDRGWVGAGNTIYFGEGSWLTVV.

The rearrangement links TRBV9 to TRBJ2-1; the match to TRBD2 covers 7 bases. The CDR3 is 15 amino acids. J gave up 3 bases and V 3 bases, and 6 bases lay outside the gene matches. Germline V lookup: CDR1 SGDLS, CDR2 YYNGEE. In DNA, the CDR3 is TGTGCCAGCAGCGCACCGGGAGGTTACTACAATGAGCAGTTCTTC. Its protein is CASSAPGGYYNEQFF.

J is TRBJ1-1 and V is TRBV5-1, with no clear D. This CDR3 comprises 14 residues. V was shortened by 4 bases and J by 3 bases, with 13 bases between the two germline ends. CDR1 is SGHRS, CDR2 YFSETQ, per germline. Here the CDR3 reads CASSPERAYTEAFF. Here the CDR3 DNA reads TGCGCCAGCAGCCCTGAGAGGGCGTACACTGAAGCTTTCTTT.

This clone was counted a single time. The chain uses TRBV20-1 and TRBJ2-3; 16 positions agree with TRBD2. Germline lookup yields CDR1 DFQATT and CDR2 SNEGSKA (reference sequence). Losses at the gene ends were 3 bases for V and 13 bases for J; bases not matched to a gene: 7. The CDR3 contains 14 residues. The CDR3 is CSASVPGLAGGEYF. In DNA, the CDR3 is TGCAGTGCTAGTGTCCCGGGACTAGCGGGGGGGGAGTATTTT.

The chain links TRBV7-9 to TRBJ1-3; 8 bases map to TRBD1. The V and J ends lost 5 bases and 3 bases, in that order; junction bases with no gene match: 9. This CDR3 comprises 16 residues. Germline loops: CDR1 SEHNR, CDR2 FQNEAQ (reference sequence). This CDR3 reads CASSRAGGVIGNTIYF. The CDR3 nucleotides read TGTGCCAGCAGCCGGGCAGGGGGCGTTATTGGAAACACCATATATTTT. The whole variable domain, remainder taken from reference TRBV7-9 and TRBJ1-3, is DTGVSQNPRHKITKRGQNVTFRCDPISEHNRLYWYRQTLGQGPEFLTYFQNEAQLEKSRLLSDRFSAERPKGSFSTLEIQRTEQGDSAMYLCASSRAGGVIGNTIYFGEGSWLTVV.

The chain uses TRBV2 and TRBJ2-3; no clear D gene. V lost 8 bases and J lost 6, with 9 bases in between. Germline-derived CDR1 and CDR2 are SNHLY and FYNNEI. This CDR3 spans 11 amino acids. The CDR3 DNA reads as TGTGCCAGCCACTCGTACGATACGCAGTATTTT. Translated, it gives CASHSYDTQYF.

The chain combines TRBV30 with TRBJ2-3, with 9 bases identical to TRBD2. This CDR3 contains 16 residues. The germline V gene encodes CDR1 GTSNPN and CDR2 SVGIG (reference sequence). Germline trimming cut 2 bases from V and 6 bases from J; bases unmatched to any gene: 12. CDR3 nucleotides: TGTGCCTGGAGTCCCCGGCTGCGGGGGGGCGCGGATACGCAGTATTTT. Translation gives CAWSPRLRGGADTQYF.

This clone is a singleton in its sample. The chain employs TRBV9 and TRBJ2-3; D possibly corresponds to TRBD2 (5 bases). The V gene lost 0 bases and the J gene lost 0 bases, with 5 bases spanning the gap. This CDR3 is 14 amino acids long. The germline V gene encodes CDR1 SGDLS and CDR2 YYNGEE. The CDR3 DNA sequence: TGTGCCAGCAGCGTAGGGGAGAGCACAGATACGCAGTATTTT. Amino acids: CASSVGESTDTQYF.

This clone was recorded once. This sequence joins TRBV7-2 and TRBJ1-6, with D possibly TRBD1 on 6 matching bases. The CDR3 is 15 residues long. V dropped 8 bases and J dropped 8 bases, with 19 bases sitting between them. The V gene's germline CDR1 is SGHTA and CDR2 FQGNSA. The CDR3 nucleotides are TGTGCCAGCGCGAGTTCCGGGACAATATATTCACCCCTCCACTTT. Amino acid sequence: CASASSGTIYSPLHF.

This chain links TRBV7-2 with TRBJ1-5; 8 bases line up with TRBD1. The V segment lost 1 base and the J segment 9 bases; nucleotides outside the gene matches: 5. This CDR3 is 14 amino acids long. CDR1 and CDR2 (germline): SGHTA, FQGNSA. The DNA of the CDR3 is TGTGCCAGCAGCTTAGTGGCAGGGGGCTCGCCCCAGCATTTT. It codes for CASSLVAGGSPQHF. Filled out from reference TRBV7-2 and TRBJ1-5, the complete variable domain reads GAGVSQSPSNKVTEKGKDVELRCDPISGHTALYWYRQSLGQGLEFLIYFQGNSAPDKSGLPSDRFSAERTGGSVSTLTIQRTQQEDSAVYLCASSLVAGGSPQHFGDGTRLSIL.

The rearrangement uses TRBV28 and TRBJ1-5; D perhaps matches TRBD1 (6 bases). The CDR3 extends over 13 amino acids. Germline-derived CDR1 and CDR2 are MDHEN and SYDVKM. The ends were cut back, 10 bases at V and 2 bases at J, with 12 bases in the middle. The CDR3 DNA reads as TGTGCCACCCGGGGACAACGCAATCAGCCCCAGCATTTT. It is translated as CATRGQRNQPQHF.

This clone was seen once. V and J are TRBV5-1 and TRBJ1-1; D perhaps matches TRBD1 (6 bases). V dropped 4 bases and J dropped 4 bases, with 14 bases sitting between them. The CDR3 covers 14 residues. Germline values: CDR1 SGHRS, CDR2 YFSETQ. The CDR3 bases are TGCGCCAGCAGCGGACGGGAAGGGGGCACTGAAGCTTTCTTT. It codes for CASSGREGGTEAFF. The full variable domain, with the rest looked up from reference TRBV5-1 and TRBJ1-1, is KAGVTQTPRYLIKTRGQQVTLSCSPISGHRSVSWYQQTPGQGLQFLFEYFSETQRNKGNFPGRFSGRQFSNSRSEMNVSTLELGDSALYLCASSGREGGTEAFFGQGTRLTVV.

This clone has more than one count but fewer than ten. The chain is built from TRBV5-1 and TRBJ2-7, with 8 positions matching TRBD2. The V and J ends lost 2 bases and 7 bases, in that order; junction bases with no gene match: 2. The CDR3 sequence is 12 residues long. Germline V lookup: CDR1 SGHRS, CDR2 YFSETQ. Here the CDR3 reads CASSFGTREQYF. The CDR3 bases are TGCGCCAGCAGCTTTGGGACTAGAGAGCAGTACTTC. The full variable domain, its missing parts supplied by reference TRBV5-1 and TRBJ2-7, is KAGVTQTPRYLIKTRGQQVTLSCSPISGHRSVSWYQQTPGQGLQFLFEYFSETQRNKGNFPGRFSGRQFSNSRSEMNVSTLELGDSALYLCASSFGTREQYFGPGTRLTVT.

The chain couples TRBV7-8 to TRBJ2-3, with 11 nucleotides matching TRBD2. The CDR3 extends over 17 amino acids. Germline trimming cut 1 base from V and 5 bases from J; bases unmatched to any gene: 8. Looked up from germline, CDR1 is SGHVS and CDR2 is FQNEAQ. The CDR3 protein is CASSLEAGLAGGDTQYF. The CDR3 DNA follows: TGTGCCAGCAGCTTAGAGGCAGGGCTAGCGGGAGGAGATACGCAGTATTTT.

The V call is TRBV11-2, the J call TRBJ2-2, with unresolved D. The CDR3 is 15 amino acids. Germline assignment: CDR1 SGHAT and CDR2 FQNNGV. With 4 bases removed from V and 5 bases from J, the gap between germline ends came to 14 bases. The CDR3: CASSYRVSLTGELFF. The CDR3 DNA follows: TGTGCCAGCAGCTACCGGGTATCTTTGACCGGGGAGCTGTTTTTT.

The CDR3: CASSPGSPSYEQYF. The CDR3 DNA sequence: TGCGCCAGCAGCCCCGGGTCTCCCTCCTACGAGCAGTACTTC. The rearrangement joins TRBV5-1 to TRBJ2-7; D is unresolved. This CDR3 is 14 amino acids long. Trimming stripped 4 bases from V and 0 bases from J, with 11 bases between. Germline-derived CDR1 and CDR2 are SGHRS and YFSETQ.

This chain links TRBV28 with TRBJ2-5, with TRBD2 as a possible D gene (5 bases). The germline V gene has CDR1 MDHEN and CDR2 SYDVKM. V lost 4 bases and J lost 2, with 14 bases in between. The CDR3 contains 15 residues. DNA for the CDR3: TGTGCCAGCAGTTCAATCCGGGGTCATCAAGAGACCCAGTACTTC. It specifies CASSSIRGHQETQYF. Supplemented by reference TRBV28 and TRBJ2-5, the full variable domain reads DVKVTQSSRYLVKRTGEKVFLECVQDMDHENMFWYRQDPGLGLRLIYFSYDVKMKEKGDIPEGYSVSREKKERFSLILESASTNQTSMYLCASSSIRGHQETQYFGPGTRLLVL.

The chain recombines TRBV19 with TRBJ1-4, with 9 bases identical to TRBD1. Germline V lookup: CDR1 LNHDA, CDR2 SQIVND (reference sequence). The CDR3 is made up of 13 amino acids. V lost 10 bases to trimming and J lost 5 bases; unmatched junction nucleotides: 5. CDR3 sequence (DNA): TGTGCCATCCCGACAGGGGGGAATGAAAAACTGTTTTTT. Protein sequence: CAIPTGGNEKLFF.

The rearrangement links TRBV9 to TRBJ2-1; TRBD2 matches 12 bases. The ends lost 4 bases at V and 4 bases at J; junction bases unmatched: 12. Germline CDR1 SGDLS, CDR2 YYNGEE. This CDR3 spans 18 amino acids. CDR3 DNA: TGTGCCAGCAGCCCAAGCGGGCTAGCGGGAGGGTTATACAATGAGCAGTTCTTC. Translating gives CASSPSGLAGGLYNEQFF.

DNA for the CDR3: TGTGCCAGCAGCAGAGGGCCTAGCGGACCTCCAGATACGCAGTATTTT. This encodes CASSRGPSGPPDTQYF. This chain joins TRBV21-1 and TRBJ2-3; the table's TRBD2 call for D was not verified on the DNA. TRBV21-1 is a documented pseudogene. This CDR3 has 16 residues.

Only a few counts were recorded for this clone. This chain uses TRBV6-2 or TRBV6-3 with TRBJ1-5; D uncertain. V dropped 5 bases and J dropped 5 bases, with 13 bases sitting between them. The CDR3 runs 14 residues. Germline lookup yields CDR1 MNHEY and CDR2 SVGEGT. CDR3 loop: CASSREPRYQPQHF. The CDR3 bases are TGTGCCAGCAGTCGAGAACCACGTTATCAGCCCCAGCATTTT.

V and J are TRBV11-1 and TRBJ1-2; 9 bases map to TRBD1. Trimming took 0 bases from V and 1 from J; bases not matched to a gene: 3. There are 16 residues in the CDR3. Germline loops: CDR1 SGHAT, CDR2 FQDESV (reference sequence). CDR3 residues: CASSLAGQGLNYGYTF. For the CDR3, the DNA is TGTGCCAGCAGCTTAGCGGGACAGGGCCTTAACTATGGCTACACCTTC.

The chain couples TRBV7-2 to TRBJ2-7; 8 nucleotides match TRBD1. After removal of 5 bases from V and 1 base from J, the junction contained 7 bases not matched to a gene. Germline V gene data show CDR1 as SGHTA and CDR2 as FQGNSA. The CDR3 runs 15 residues. The CDR3 protein is CASSTQTGVSYEQYF. As DNA, the CDR3 is TGTGCCAGCAGCACACAGACAGGGGTTTCCTACGAGCAGTACTTC.

This clone was seen a handful of times. The J gene is TRBJ1-6, the V gene TRBV2, with TRBD1 as a possible D gene (6 bases). Per the germline V gene, CDR1 is SNHLY and CDR2 is FYNNEI. Trimming left V 5 bases short and J 9 bases short, with 17 bases between. CDR3 length: 15 residues. The chain's CDR3 is CASSKDRIWASPLHF. CDR3 nucleotide sequence: TGTGCCAGCAGTAAGGACAGAATCTGGGCTTCACCCCTCCACTTT. The variable domain in full, completed from reference TRBV2 and TRBJ1-6, reads EPEVTQTPSHQVTQMGQEVILRCVPISNHLYFYWYRQILGQKVEFLVSFYNNEISEKSEIFDDQFSVERPDGSNFTLKIRSTKLEDSAMYFCASSKDRIWASPLHFGNGTRLTVT.

This clone occurred once. The chain is built from TRBV19 and TRBJ1-6; D possibly corresponds to TRBD1 (5 bases). Germline values: CDR1 LNHDA, CDR2 SQIVND (reference sequence). V lost 5 bases and J 0 bases, leaving 11 bases between the germline ends. The CDR3 consists of 16 residues. The CDR3 DNA follows: TGTGCCAGTAGTCCGCAGGGCGACTCCTATAATTCACCCCTCCACTTT. As protein: CASSPQGDSYNSPLHF. The full variable domain, in which reference TRBV19 and TRBJ1-6 provide the parts outside the CDR3, is DGGITQSPKYLFRKEGQNVTLSCEQNLNHDAMYWYRQDPGQGLRLIYYSQIVNDFQKGDIAEGYSVSREKKESFPLTVTSAQKNPTAFYLCASSPQGDSYNSPLHFGNGTRLTVT.